This entry lists 15 T cell receptor beta chains sequenced from one sample in a study of cytomegalovirus exposure and HLA in healthy donors. TCRdb's table, derived via immunoSEQ multiplex PCR, lists solely in-frame clones and lacks some. Of under 250,000 clones in the sample, around nine tenths were seen once. Sequencing was performed on PBMCs. Receptors were obtained from a woman aged 18-29 years in good health and CMV-seronegative.

This sequence joins TRBV5-6 and TRBJ1-2, with no clear D. In germline, CDR1 is SGHDT, CDR2 YYEEEE. The ends were cut back, 0 bases at V and 6 bases at J, with 3 bases in the middle. This CDR3 is 11 amino acids long. CDR3 loop: CASSLGNGYTF. DNA for the CDR3: TGTGCCAGCAGCTTGGGTAATGGCTACACCTTC. Variable domain in full (rest from reference TRBV5-6 and TRBJ1-2): DAGVTQSPTHLIKTRGQQVTLRCSPKSGHDTVSWYQQALGQGPQFIFQYYEEEERQRGNFPDRFSGHQFPNYSSELNVNALLLGDSALYLCASSLGNGYTFGSGTRLTVV.

The table lists this clone with a count of one. The chain has TRBV27 and TRBJ1-2; weak D call: TRBD1 (6 bases). CDR3 length: 16 amino acids. The germline gives CDR1 MNHEY, CDR2 SMNVEV (reference sequence). Between the trimmed V and J ends, which lost 8 bases and 4 bases, there was a span of 23 bases. DNA for the CDR3: TGTGCCAGCGGACCCGGGACAACAACCTTTGTCTATGGCTACACCTTC. Its protein product is CASGPGTTTFVYGYTF.

The chain is built from TRBV11-2 and TRBJ1-1; tentative D call: TRBD1 (6 bases). The ends were cut back, 2 bases at V and 6 bases at J, with 19 bases in the middle. Germline values: CDR1 SGHAT, CDR2 FQNNGV. There are 16 residues in the CDR3. Written as DNA, the CDR3 is TGTGCCAGCAGCTTAAGTCCCACAGGGATGGGGGCTGAAGCTTTCTTT. Residues: CASSLSPTGMGAEAFF.

V is TRBV20-1 and J is TRBJ2-7; D is possibly TRBD2 (6 bases). The CDR3 covers 11 residues. CDR1 and CDR2 from the germline V gene are DFQATT and SNEGSKA (reference sequence). V dropped 0 bases and J dropped 7 bases, with 7 bases sitting between them. CDR3 amino acids: CSARELAEQYF. The CDR3 DNA reads as TGCAGTGCTAGAGAGCTAGCGGAGCAGTACTTC.

This chain joins TRBV7-9 and TRBJ2-7; 11 positions match TRBD1. This CDR3 has 15 residues. CDR1 is SEHNR and CDR2 is FQNEAQ in the germline V gene (reference sequence). Trimming removed 5 bases from V and 2 bases from J; junction bases left unmatched: 5. CDR3 sequence (DNA): TGTGCCAGCAGCGCGGGACAGGGGGAACCCTACGAGCAGTACTTC. It encodes CASSAGQGEPYEQYF.

The V call is TRBV4-2, the J call TRBJ2-5; 13 bases fit TRBD2. V was pared by 1 base and J by 1 base, with 6 bases of the junction left unmatched. The CDR3 runs to 18 residues. Germline CDR1 and CDR2: LGHNA and YNFKEQ. The CDR3 DNA follows: TGTGCCAGCAGCCAAGGGACTAGCGGGAGAGGGGGCCAAGAGACCCAGTACTTC. Translation: CASSQGTSGRGGQETQYF.

V is TRBV2 and J is TRBJ1-1; D unresolved. Germline V gives CDR1 SNHLY, CDR2 FYNNEI. V gave up 0 bases and J gave up 1 base, with 6 bases separating them. This CDR3 region has 14 residues. In DNA, the CDR3 is TGTGCCAGCAGTGAAGCTGCAGGGAACACTGAAGCTTTCTTT. Its translation: CASSEAAGNTEAFF.

The genes are TRBV29-1 and TRBJ1-5; D may be TRBD1 (5 bases). The CDR3 runs 15 residues. CDR1 SQVTM and CDR2 ANQGSEA come from the germline V gene. Trimming took 4 bases from V and 0 from J, leaving 13 bases between them. The CDR3 reads CSVGADSNSNQPQHF. As DNA, the CDR3 is TGCAGCGTTGGGGCTGACAGCAATAGCAATCAGCCCCAGCATTTT.

The chain couples TRBV6-1 to TRBJ2-1, with 8 bases lining up with TRBD2. The V gene's germline CDR1 is MNHNS and CDR2 SASEGT. Unmatched junction bases numbered 12, after V lost 6 bases and J lost 8 bases. This CDR3 contains 15 residues. The CDR3 nucleotides read TGTGCCAGCAGCGTGGAGGCGGGGGGCCCTGATGAGCAGTTCTTC. It encodes CASSVEAGGPDEQFF.

Of note for this clone: A junction boundary mismatches the germline segment, possibly from a read error. V and J are TRBV4-1 and TRBJ1-4; D gene ambiguous. The CDR3 is 13 amino acids. CDR1 is MGHRA and CDR2 is YSYEKL in the germline V gene. The chain's CDR3 is CASSQDYHGVPHF. For the CDR3, the DNA is TGCGCCAGCAGCCAAGACTACCACGGAGTCCCCCATTTT.

The V and J genes are TRBV2 and TRBJ2-3; maybe TRBD2 (6 bases). The CDR3 extends over 16 amino acids. The germline V gene encodes CDR1 SNHLY and CDR2 FYNNEI. V dropped 6 bases and J dropped 0 bases, with 16 bases sitting between them. CDR3 amino acids: CASRALVGTSTDTQYF. DNA for the CDR3: TGTGCCAGCAGGGCCTTGGTGGGGACTAGCACAGATACGCAGTATTTT.

This chain uses TRBV5-1 with TRBJ1-1; D is unclear. The CDR3 is made up of 15 amino acids. The germline V gene has CDR1 SGHRS and CDR2 YFSETQ. V lost 6 bases to trimming and J lost 0 bases, with 15 bases between them. This CDR3 reads CASNPEGHLNTEAFF. CDR3 DNA: TGCGCCAGCAACCCTGAGGGCCACCTGAACACTGAAGCTTTCTTT.

The rearrangement joins TRBV27 to TRBJ2-2; possible D gene TRBD2, 5 bases. Trimming pared 6 bases from V and 4 bases from J, leaving 18 bases between. There are 16 residues in the CDR3. Germline V gene data show CDR1 as MNHEY and CDR2 as SMNVEV (reference sequence). The CDR3 loop reads CASSPSGGRTTGELFF. DNA of the CDR3: TGTGCCAGCAGCCCGAGCGGAGGACGCACCACCGGGGAGCTGTTTTTT.

The chain employs TRBV5-4 and TRBJ2-7, with 10 bases fitting TRBD2. The ends lost 4 bases at V and 6 bases at J; junction bases unmatched: 7. Looked up from germline, CDR1 is SGHNT and CDR2 is YYREEE (reference sequence). The CDR3 is made up of 14 amino acids. The CDR3 nucleotides are TGTGCCAGCAGCCCAGCGGGAGGGGTTAGCGAGCAGTACTTC. It specifies CASSPAGGVSEQYF.

The CDR3 region is CASSEGLDSNMNTEAFF. Written as DNA, the CDR3 is TGTGCCAGCAGTGAAGGGTTAGACAGCAACATGAACACTGAAGCTTTCTTT. V is TRBV2 and J is TRBJ1-1; D might be TRBD1 (5 bases). Looked up from germline, CDR1 is SNHLY and CDR2 is FYNNEI. The length of the CDR3 is 17 residues. Trimming shortened V by 1 base and J by 0 bases, and 15 bases separated the two germline ends.